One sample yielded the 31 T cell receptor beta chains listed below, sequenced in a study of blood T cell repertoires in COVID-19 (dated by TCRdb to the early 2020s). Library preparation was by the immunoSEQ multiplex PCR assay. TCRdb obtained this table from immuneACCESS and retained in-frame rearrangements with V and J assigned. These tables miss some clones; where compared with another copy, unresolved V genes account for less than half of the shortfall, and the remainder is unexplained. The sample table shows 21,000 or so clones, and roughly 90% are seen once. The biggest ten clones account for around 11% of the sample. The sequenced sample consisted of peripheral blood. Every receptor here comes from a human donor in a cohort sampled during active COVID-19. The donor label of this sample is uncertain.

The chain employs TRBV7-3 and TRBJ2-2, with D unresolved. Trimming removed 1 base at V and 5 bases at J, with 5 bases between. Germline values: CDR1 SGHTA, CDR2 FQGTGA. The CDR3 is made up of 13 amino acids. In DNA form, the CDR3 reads TGTGCCAGCAGCTTAATCGGGACCGGGGAGCTGTTTTTT. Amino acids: CASSLIGTGELFF.

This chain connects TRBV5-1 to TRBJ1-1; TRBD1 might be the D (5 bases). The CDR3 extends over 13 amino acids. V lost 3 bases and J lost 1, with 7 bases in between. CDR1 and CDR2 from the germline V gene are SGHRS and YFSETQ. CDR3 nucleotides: TGCGCCAGCAGCTCAACAGGGAACACTGAAGCTTTCTTT. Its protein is CASSSTGNTEAFF.

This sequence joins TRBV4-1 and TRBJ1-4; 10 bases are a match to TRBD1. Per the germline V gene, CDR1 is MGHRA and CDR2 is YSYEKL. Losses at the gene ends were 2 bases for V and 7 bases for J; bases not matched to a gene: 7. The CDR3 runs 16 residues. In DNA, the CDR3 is TGCGCCAGCAGCCAATCTTCCGGGACAGGGGCTGAAAAACTGTTTTTT. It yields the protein CASSQSSGTGAEKLFF.

In DNA form, the CDR3 reads TGTGCCAGCTCACCCTCGACAGGGAACACCGGGGAGCTGTTTTTT. Translation: CASSPSTGNTGELFF. This chain joins TRBV18 and TRBJ2-2; TRBD1 is a possible D gene (6 bases). CDR3 length: 15 residues. Germline CDR1 is KGHSH and CDR2 is LQKENI. The germline V and J ends were trimmed by 3 bases and 1 base, with 9 bases remaining between them.

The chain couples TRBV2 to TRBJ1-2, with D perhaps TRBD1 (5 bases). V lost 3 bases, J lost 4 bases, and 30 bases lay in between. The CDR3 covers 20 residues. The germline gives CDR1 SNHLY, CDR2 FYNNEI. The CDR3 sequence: CASSEGLPWVLRQDRYGYTF. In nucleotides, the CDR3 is TGTGCCAGCAGTGAGGGGCTACCCTGGGTTCTTCGGCAGGACCGCTATGGCTACACCTTC.

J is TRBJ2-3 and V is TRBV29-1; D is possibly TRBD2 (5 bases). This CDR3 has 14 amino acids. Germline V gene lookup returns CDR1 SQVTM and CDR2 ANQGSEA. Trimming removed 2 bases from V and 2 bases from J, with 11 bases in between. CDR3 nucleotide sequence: TGCAGCGTTGAAAAAGCGGCTTACACAGATACGCAGTATTTT. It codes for CSVEKAAYTDTQYF.

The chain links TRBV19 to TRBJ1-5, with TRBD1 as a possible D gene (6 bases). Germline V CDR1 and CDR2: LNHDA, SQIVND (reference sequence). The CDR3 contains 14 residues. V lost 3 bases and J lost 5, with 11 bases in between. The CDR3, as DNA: TGTGCCAGTAGTATCTCCAGGGGTTATCAGCCCCAGCATTTT. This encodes CASSISRGYQPQHF. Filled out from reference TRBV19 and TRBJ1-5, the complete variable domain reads DGGITQSPKYLFRKEGQNVTLSCEQNLNHDAMYWYRQDPGQGLRLIYYSQIVNDFQKGDIAEGYSVSREKKESFPLTVTSAQKNPTAFYLCASSISRGYQPQHFGDGTRLSIL.

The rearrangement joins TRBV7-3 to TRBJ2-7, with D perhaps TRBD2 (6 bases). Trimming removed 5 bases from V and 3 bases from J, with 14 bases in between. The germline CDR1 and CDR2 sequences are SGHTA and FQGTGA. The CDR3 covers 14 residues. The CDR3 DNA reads TGTGCCAGCAGCCAAGCCGGGGGAGGCTACGAGCAGTACTTC. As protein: CASSQAGGGYEQYF.

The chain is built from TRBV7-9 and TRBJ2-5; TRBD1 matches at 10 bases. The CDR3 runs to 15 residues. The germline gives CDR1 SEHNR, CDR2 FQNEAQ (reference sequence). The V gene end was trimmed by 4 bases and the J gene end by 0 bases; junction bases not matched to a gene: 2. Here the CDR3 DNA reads TGTGCCAGCAGCTCGGGACAGGGGTACCAAGAGACCCAGTACTTC. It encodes CASSSGQGYQETQYF.

CDR3 DNA: TGTGCCAGCACCCCAAAACAAGGGGGCCACACTGAAGCTTTCTTT. Translation gives CASTPKQGGHTEAFF. The rearrangement uses TRBV3-1 (or the pseudogene TRBV3-2) and TRBJ1-1; 7 positions agree with TRBD1. V lost 7 bases, J lost 3 bases, and 11 bases stayed unmatched. CDR3 length: 15 residues. Germline V gives CDR1 LGHDT, CDR2 YNNKEL (reference sequence).

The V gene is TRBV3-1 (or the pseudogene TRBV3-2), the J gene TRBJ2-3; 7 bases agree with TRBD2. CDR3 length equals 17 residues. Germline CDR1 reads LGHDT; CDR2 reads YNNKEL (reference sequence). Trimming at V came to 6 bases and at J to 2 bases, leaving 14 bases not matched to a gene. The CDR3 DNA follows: TGTGCCAGCAGTCCTACCCCGGGACTAACTACCACAGATACGCAGTATTTT. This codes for CASSPTPGLTTTDTQYF.

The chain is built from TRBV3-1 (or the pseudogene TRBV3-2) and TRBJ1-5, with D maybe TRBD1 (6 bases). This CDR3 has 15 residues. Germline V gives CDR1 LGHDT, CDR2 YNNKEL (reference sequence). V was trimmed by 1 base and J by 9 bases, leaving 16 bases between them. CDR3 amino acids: CASSQGSDRPWPQHF. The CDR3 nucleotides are TGTGCCAGCAGCCAAGGTTCAGACAGGCCCTGGCCCCAGCATTTT.

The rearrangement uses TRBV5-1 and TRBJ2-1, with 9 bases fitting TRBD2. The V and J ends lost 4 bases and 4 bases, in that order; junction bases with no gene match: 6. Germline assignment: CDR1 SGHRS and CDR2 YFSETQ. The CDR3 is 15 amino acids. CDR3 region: CASSISGSTYNEQFF. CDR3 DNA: TGCGCCAGCAGCATTAGCGGGAGCACGTACAATGAGCAGTTCTTC.

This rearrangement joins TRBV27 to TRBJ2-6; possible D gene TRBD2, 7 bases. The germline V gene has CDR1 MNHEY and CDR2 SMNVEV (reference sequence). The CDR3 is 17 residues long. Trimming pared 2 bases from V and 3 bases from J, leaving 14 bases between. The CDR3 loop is CASSLVRGASGANVLTF. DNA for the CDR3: TGTGCCAGCAGTTTAGTCCGGGGGGCGAGTGGGGCCAACGTCCTGACTTTC.

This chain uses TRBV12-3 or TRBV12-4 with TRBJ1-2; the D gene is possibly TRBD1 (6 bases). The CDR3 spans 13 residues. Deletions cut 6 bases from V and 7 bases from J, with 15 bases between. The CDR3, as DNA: TGTGCCAGCAGCGGCAGGGGTCTTCGTGGCTACACCTTC. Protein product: CASSGRGLRGYTF.

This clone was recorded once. Here the CDR3 reads CASSTGQGKDQPQHF. The CDR3 DNA sequence: TGTGCCAGTAGTACGGGACAGGGAAAGGATCAGCCCCAGCATTTT. This chain links TRBV19 with TRBJ1-5; TRBD1 matches at 9 bases. This CDR3 is built from 15 residues. Germline lookup yields CDR1 LNHDA and CDR2 SQIVND (reference sequence). Trimming removed 4 bases from V and 5 bases from J; junction bases left unmatched: 6.

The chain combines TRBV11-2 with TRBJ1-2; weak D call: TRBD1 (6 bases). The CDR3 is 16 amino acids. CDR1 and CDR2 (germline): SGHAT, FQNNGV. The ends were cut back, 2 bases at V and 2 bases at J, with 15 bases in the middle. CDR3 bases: TGTGCCAGCAGCTTATGGGGCCCCCAGGGGAACTATGGCTACACCTTC. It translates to CASSLWGPQGNYGYTF.

CDR3 protein: CSASAERRGLSYEQYF. For the CDR3, the DNA is TGCAGTGCTAGTGCCGAGAGGAGGGGCCTGTCCTACGAGCAGTACTTC. V and J are TRBV20-1 and TRBJ2-7, with D possibly being TRBD2 (6 bases). Germline lookup yields CDR1 DFQATT and CDR2 SNEGSKA (reference sequence). The CDR3 is made up of 16 amino acids. The V end was cut by 3 bases, the J end by 1 base, with 19 bases between.

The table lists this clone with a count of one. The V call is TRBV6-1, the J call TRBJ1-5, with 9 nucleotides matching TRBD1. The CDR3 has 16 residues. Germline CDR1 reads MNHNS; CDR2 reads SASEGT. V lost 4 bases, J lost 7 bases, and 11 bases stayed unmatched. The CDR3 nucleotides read TGTGCCAGCAGTGGACCGACAGGGGGAGGAAGACAGCCCCAGCATTTT. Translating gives CASSGPTGGGRQPQHF.

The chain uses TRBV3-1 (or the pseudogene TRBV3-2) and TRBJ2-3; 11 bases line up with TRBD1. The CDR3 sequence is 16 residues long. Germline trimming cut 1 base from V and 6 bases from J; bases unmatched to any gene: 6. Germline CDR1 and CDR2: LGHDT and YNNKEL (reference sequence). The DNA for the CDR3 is TGTGCCAGCAGCCAAGTCCGGACAGGGGGCAAGGATACGCAGTATTTT. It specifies CASSQVRTGGKDTQYF.

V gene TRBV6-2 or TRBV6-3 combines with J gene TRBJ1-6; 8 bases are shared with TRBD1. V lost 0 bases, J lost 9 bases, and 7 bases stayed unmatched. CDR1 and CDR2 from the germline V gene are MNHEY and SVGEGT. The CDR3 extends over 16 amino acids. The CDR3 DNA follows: TGTGCCAGCAGTTACTCGGGCAGGGGGCAAAGTTCACCCCTCCACTTT. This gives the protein CASSYSGRGQSSPLHF.

The CDR3: CASSHSGGNRYNEQFF. CDR3 in DNA: TGTGCCAGCAGCCACTCAGGGGGCAATCGGTACAATGAGCAGTTCTTC. This chain joins TRBV3-1 (or the pseudogene TRBV3-2) and TRBJ2-1; 8 bases fit TRBD1. CDR3 length: 16 amino acids. Trimming cost V 3 bases and J 4 bases; bases outside gene matches: 8. Germline CDR1 and CDR2: LGHDT and YNNKEL (reference sequence).

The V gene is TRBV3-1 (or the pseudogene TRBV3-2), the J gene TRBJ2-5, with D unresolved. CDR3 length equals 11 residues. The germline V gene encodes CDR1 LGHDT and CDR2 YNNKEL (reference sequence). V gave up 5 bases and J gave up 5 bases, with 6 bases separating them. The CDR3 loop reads CASSSGETQYF. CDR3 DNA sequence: TGTGCCAGCAGCTCCGGGGAGACCCAGTACTTC.

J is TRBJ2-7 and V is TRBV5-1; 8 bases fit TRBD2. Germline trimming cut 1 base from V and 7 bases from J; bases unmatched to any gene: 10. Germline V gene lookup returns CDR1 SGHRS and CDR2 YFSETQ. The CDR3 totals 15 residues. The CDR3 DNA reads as TGCGCCAGCAGCTTGTTGTCGGGAGGGCCGGGGGAGCAGTACTTC. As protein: CASSLLSGGPGEQYF.

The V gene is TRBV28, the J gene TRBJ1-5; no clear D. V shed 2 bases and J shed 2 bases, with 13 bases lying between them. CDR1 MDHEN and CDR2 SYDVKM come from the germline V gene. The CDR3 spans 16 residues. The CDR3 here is CASSLTRRSGNQPQHF. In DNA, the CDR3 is TGTGCCAGCAGTTTAACTAGACGCTCGGGCAATCAGCCCCAGCATTTT.

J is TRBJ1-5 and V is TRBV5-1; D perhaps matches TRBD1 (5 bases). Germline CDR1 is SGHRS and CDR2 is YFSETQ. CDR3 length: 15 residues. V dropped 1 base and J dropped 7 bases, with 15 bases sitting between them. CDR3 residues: CASSLRGLSNQPQHF. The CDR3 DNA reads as TGCGCCAGCAGCTTGAGGGGTTTATCGAACCAGCCCCAGCATTTT.

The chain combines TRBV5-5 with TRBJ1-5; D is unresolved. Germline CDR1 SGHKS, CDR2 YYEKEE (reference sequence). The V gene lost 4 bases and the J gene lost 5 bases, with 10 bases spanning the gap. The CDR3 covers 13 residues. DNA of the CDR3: TGTGCCAGCAGCCTCGTACAGCATCAGCCCCAGCATTTT. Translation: CASSLVQHQPQHF.

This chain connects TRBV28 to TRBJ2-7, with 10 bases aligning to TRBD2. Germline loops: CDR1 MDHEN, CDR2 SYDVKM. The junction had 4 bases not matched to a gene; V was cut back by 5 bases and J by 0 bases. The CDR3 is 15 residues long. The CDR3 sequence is CASSRLAGSSYEQYF. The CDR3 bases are TGTGCCAGCAGTCGACTAGCGGGCAGCTCCTACGAGCAGTACTTC.

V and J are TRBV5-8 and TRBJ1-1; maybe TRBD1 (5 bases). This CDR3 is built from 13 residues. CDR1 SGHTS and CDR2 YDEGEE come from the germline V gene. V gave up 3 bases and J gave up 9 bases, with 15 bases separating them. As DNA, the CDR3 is TGTGCCAGCAGCTCCGAAATTCAGGGTAAAGCTTTCTTT. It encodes CASSSEIQGKAFF.

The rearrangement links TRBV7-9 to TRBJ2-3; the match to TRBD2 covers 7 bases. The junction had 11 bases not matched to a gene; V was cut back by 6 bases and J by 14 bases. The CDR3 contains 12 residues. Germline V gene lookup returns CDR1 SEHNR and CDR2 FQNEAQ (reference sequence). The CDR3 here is CASRGWAGALYF. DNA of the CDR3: TGTGCCAGCAGGGGTTGGGCGGGAGCGCTGTATTTT.

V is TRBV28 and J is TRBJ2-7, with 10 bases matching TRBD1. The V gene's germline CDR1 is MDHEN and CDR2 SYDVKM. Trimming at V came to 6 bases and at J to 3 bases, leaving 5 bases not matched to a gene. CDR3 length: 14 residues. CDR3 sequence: CASRGQGGIYEQYF. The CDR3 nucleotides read TGTGCCAGCAGAGGACAGGGGGGAATCTACGAGCAGTACTTC.